This entry lists 23 T cell receptor beta chains sequenced from one sample in a study of blood T cell repertoires in COVID-19. Sequencing used immunoSEQ multiplex PCR; TCRdb keeps in-frame clones, though not all of them. In the table there are some 94,000 clones, 75% to 90% of which are singletons. What was sequenced was peripheral blood. These receptors all come from a human donor in a cohort sampled during active COVID-19.

The chain employs TRBV4-2 and TRBJ2-7; TRBD2 agrees at 8 bases. Germline-derived CDR1 and CDR2 are LGHNA and YNFKEQ. V lost 0 bases and J lost 4; bases outside the gene matches: 8. There are 16 residues in the CDR3. This chain's CDR3 is CASSQDWSGSGYEQYF. CDR3 nucleotides: TGTGCCAGCAGCCAAGATTGGAGCGGGAGTGGGTACGAGCAGTACTTC.

The V and J genes are TRBV28 and TRBJ2-5; 10 positions agree with TRBD2. The CDR3 has 15 residues. The trim removed 4 bases at V and 5 bases at J, leaving 7 bases unmatched. Germline V gene lookup returns CDR1 MDHEN and CDR2 SYDVKM. The CDR3 loop reads CASSYSGRTWETQYF. The CDR3 DNA is TGTGCCAGCAGTTATAGCGGGAGGACCTGGGAGACCCAGTACTTC.

The chain combines TRBV29-1 with TRBJ1-3, with 8 bases fitting TRBD1. The CDR3 spans 13 residues. CDR1 is SQVTM, CDR2 ANQGSEA, per germline. V dropped 7 bases and J dropped 4; count of bases not matched to a gene: 6. The CDR3: CSGSTGEGNTIYF. CDR3 nucleotides: TGCAGCGGCTCGACAGGGGAAGGAAACACCATATATTTT.

The chain combines TRBV7-2 with TRBJ2-7; no firm D call. The CDR3 runs to 13 residues. V lost 1 base, J lost 3 bases, and 7 bases lay in between. Germline CDR1 SGHTA, CDR2 FQGNSA. DNA for the CDR3: TGTGCCAGCAGCTTAGGGCCCAACTACGAGCAGTACTTC. This gives the protein CASSLGPNYEQYF.

This clone was detected only a few times. The chain combines TRBV7-9 with TRBJ2-3; 13 bases are a match to TRBD2. V lost 5 bases to trimming and J lost 9 bases; unmatched junction nucleotides: 20. Germline lookup yields CDR1 SEHNR and CDR2 FQNEAQ (reference sequence). The CDR3 loop spans 19 amino acids. In DNA form, the CDR3 reads TGTGCCAGCAGCGAGCGACTAGCGGGAGGCTTCAAGGGGGGCCGGACGCAGTATTTT. Translation: CASSERLAGGFKGGRTQYF.

CDR3 in DNA: TGTGCCAGTAGTTGGTCTAGCGGACCTACCTACGAGCAGTACTTC. Its protein is CASSWSSGPTYEQYF. The chain joins TRBV19 to TRBJ2-7; TRBD2 matches 7 bases. The CDR3 sequence is 15 residues long. The germline V gene has CDR1 LNHDA and CDR2 SQIVND (reference sequence). After removal of 5 bases from V and 2 bases from J, the junction contained 9 bases not matched to a gene.

The J gene is TRBJ1-1, the V gene TRBV19, with D possibly being TRBD1 (6 bases). Germline V gives CDR1 LNHDA, CDR2 SQIVND (reference sequence). This CDR3 has 13 amino acids. Trimming left V 7 bases short and J 2 bases short, with 11 bases between. CDR3: CASTRTVNTEAFF. The CDR3 DNA reads TGTGCCAGTACCCGGACAGTTAACACTGAAGCTTTCTTT.

J is TRBJ2-7 and V is TRBV2; D possibly corresponds to TRBD2 (7 bases). Per the germline V gene, CDR1 is SNHLY and CDR2 is FYNNEI. The V end was cut by 11 bases, the J end by 0 bases, with 14 bases between. CDR3 length: 13 amino acids. CDR3 sequence (DNA): TGTGCCGTCGGGGGGCCCCCCTCCTACGAGCAGTACTTC. Translation: CAVGGPPSYEQYF.

This clone showed up just a few times. The chain has TRBV3-1 (or the pseudogene TRBV3-2) and TRBJ2-2; TRBD2 aligns across 9 bases. Looked up from germline, CDR1 is LGHDT and CDR2 is YNNKEL (reference sequence). Unmatched junction bases numbered 9, after V lost 6 bases and J lost 4 bases. This CDR3 has 16 residues. CDR3 residues: CASSISGRSTTGELFF. CDR3 DNA: TGTGCCAGCAGTATTAGCGGGAGAAGTACCACCGGGGAGCTGTTTTTT.

The V call is TRBV18, the J call TRBJ1-3, with D perhaps matching TRBD1 (5 bases). Per the germline V gene, CDR1 is KGHSH and CDR2 is LQKENI. This CDR3 spans 18 amino acids. Between the trimmed V and J ends, which lost 1 base and 0 bases, there was a span of 16 bases. CDR3 coding DNA: TGTGCCAGCTCACCACGACTCGCAGGGCCGAGCTCTGGAAACACCATATATTTT. Encoded protein: CASSPRLAGPSSGNTIYF.

V and J are TRBV3-1 (or the pseudogene TRBV3-2) and TRBJ2-3; 12 positions match TRBD2. The CDR3 totals 17 residues. V lost 6 bases and J lost 2; bases outside the gene matches: 9. From germline, CDR1 is LGHDT and CDR2 YNNKEL (reference sequence). The CDR3 bases are TGTGCCAGCAGTCAAAGCGCTAGCGGGAGGGACACAGATACGCAGTATTTT. This codes for CASSQSASGRDTDTQYF.

The chain uses TRBV5-1 and TRBJ2-3; the D is unclear. Trimming shortened V by 1 base and J by 1 base, and 13 bases separated the two germline ends. This CDR3 region has 16 residues. Germline V gives CDR1 SGHRS, CDR2 YFSETQ. For the CDR3, the DNA is TGCGCCAGCAGCTTGTGGAGTTCCAGCGGCACAGATACGCAGTATTTT. Translation gives CASSLWSSSGTDTQYF.

The J gene is TRBJ1-2, the V gene TRBV6-5; 7 nucleotides align to TRBD1. The V segment lost 8 bases and the J segment 8 bases; nucleotides outside the gene matches: 8. The CDR3 runs 12 residues. Germline V CDR1 and CDR2: MNHEY, SVGAGI. This chain's CDR3 is CASDYRDSGYTF. In nucleotides, the CDR3 is TGTGCCAGCGACTACCGGGACAGCGGCTACACCTTC.

The chain couples TRBV6-5 to TRBJ2-1; D is possibly TRBD1 (7 bases). The germline gives CDR1 MNHEY, CDR2 SVGAGI. Trimming pared 2 bases from V and 9 bases from J, leaving 17 bases between. This CDR3 region has 15 residues. CDR3 nucleotides: TGTGCCAGCAGTTACGAGGGGGCCGCGGGGACTGAGCAGTTCTTC. It encodes CASSYEGAAGTEQFF.

This chain links TRBV29-1 with TRBJ2-7, with D possibly TRBD1 on 6 matching bases. Deletions cut 5 bases from V and 0 bases from J, with 23 bases between. The CDR3 has 17 residues. Germline V lookup: CDR1 SQVTM, CDR2 ANQGSEA. The chain's CDR3 is CSVSQPLQGPTSYEQYF. In DNA, the CDR3 is TGCAGCGTTTCCCAACCGCTACAGGGACCGACCTCCTACGAGCAGTACTTC.

The J gene is TRBJ1-4, the V gene TRBV24-1, with a possible D match to TRBD1 (6 bases). Germline V gene sequence: CDR1 KGHDR, CDR2 SFDVKD. The CDR3 contains 13 residues. V gave up 5 bases and J gave up 6 bases, with 9 bases separating them. The CDR3 sequence is CATSGAGDEKLFF. The CDR3 DNA reads as TGTGCCACCAGTGGGGCAGGGGATGAAAAACTGTTTTTT.

This clone has more than one count but fewer than ten. V usage is TRBV14 and J usage is TRBJ2-7; D not resolved. The V and J ends lost 4 bases and 0 bases respectively, with 19 bases between them. The CDR3 is made up of 17 amino acids. The germline CDR1 and CDR2 sequences are SGHDN and FVKESK. This CDR3 reads CASSPNKRVGTSYEQYF. As DNA, the CDR3 is TGTGCCAGCAGCCCCAACAAGCGTGTCGGAACCTCCTACGAGCAGTACTTC.

The chain combines TRBV6-7 with TRBJ2-1; 8 nucleotides agree with TRBD2. TRBV6-7 is marked as an open reading frame, function uncertain. CDR3 length: 13 residues. Trimming removed 7 bases from V and 15 bases from J; junction bases left unmatched: 14. The CDR3 DNA reads as TGTGCCAGCATTTGGACTAGCATCCCCCTCCGGTTCTTC. Translated: CASIWTSIPLRFF.

V is TRBV2 and J is TRBJ2-3; TRBD1 matches 9 bases. V lost 7 bases and J lost 0; bases outside the gene matches: 14. Germline V gives CDR1 SNHLY, CDR2 FYNNEI. The CDR3 extends over 18 amino acids. The DNA of the CDR3 is TGTGCCAGCATAGACTCGCGGACAGGGGAATCTAGCACAGATACGCAGTATTTT. This translates into CASIDSRTGESSTDTQYF.

This sequence joins TRBV3-1 (or the pseudogene TRBV3-2) and TRBJ1-5; 7 bases are a match to TRBD1. Losses at the gene ends were 1 base for V and 7 bases for J; bases not matched to a gene: 4. CDR3 length: 14 residues. CDR1 and CDR2 from the germline V gene are LGHDT and YNNKEL (reference sequence). Here the CDR3 DNA reads TGTGCCAGCAGCCAAGGTAGGGGGCGCCAGCCCCAGCATTTT. This sequence encodes CASSQGRGRQPQHF.

The rearrangement uses TRBV19 and TRBJ1-6; 9 bases fit TRBD1. CDR1 and CDR2 from the germline V gene are LNHDA and SQIVND (reference sequence). This CDR3 is built from 16 residues. V lost 7 bases, J lost 2 bases, and 6 bases stayed unmatched. Here the CDR3 DNA reads TGTGCCAGTAAGGAGACAGGGGGACCCTATAATTCACCCCTCCACTTT. Protein sequence: CASKETGGPYNSPLHF.

The chain has TRBV10-2 and TRBJ2-5, with a weak D call TRBD2 (6 bases). The CDR3 has 15 residues. Germline V gene sequence: CDR1 WSHSY, CDR2 SAAADI. V shed 6 bases and J shed 4 bases, with 18 bases lying between them. The CDR3 sequence is CASRRGAMIGETQYF. CDR3 nucleotide sequence: TGCGCCAGCAGGCGCGGGGCGATGATAGGAGAGACCCAGTACTTC.

This clone was seen only once. V usage is TRBV27 and J usage is TRBJ1-1; 8 nucleotides align to TRBD1. CDR3 length: 14 amino acids. V gave up 6 bases and J gave up 3 bases; unmatched junction bases: 6. Germline CDR1 MNHEY, CDR2 SMNVEV (reference sequence). CDR3 in amino acids: CASSPPDRDTEAFF. In nucleotides, the CDR3 is TGTGCCAGCAGCCCCCCGGACAGGGACACTGAAGCTTTCTTT.